These 6 T cell receptor beta chains originate from one sample sequenced in a study of identical twins. TCRdb passed the 5' RACE reads through MiXCR, listing each CDR3 protein once. Among roughly 1,500,000 distinct CDR3 sequences listed, around a third were seen once. What was sequenced was cord blood. These receptor sequences come from a newborn girl in good health.

This clonotype was seen a few times. V and J are TRBV12-3 or TRBV12-4 and TRBJ1-5; D is unresolved. V lost 3 bases, J lost 7 bases, and 7 bases lay in between. This CDR3 contains 12 residues. The CDR3 DNA reads as TGTGCCAGCAGTTTTCTGAGGCAGCCCCAGCATTTT. The encoded protein is CASSFLRQPQHF.

The chain uses TRBV7-9 and TRBJ2-4; perhaps TRBD2 as D (5 bases). V was clipped by 1 base and J by 12 bases, with 16 bases between them. The CDR3 has 14 residues. Germline loops: CDR1 SEHNR, CDR2 FQNEAQ (reference sequence). The CDR3 is CASSLGETTWPQYF. For the CDR3, the DNA is TGTGCCAGCAGCTTAGGGGAGACTACGTGGCCTCAGTACTTC.

This clonotype was counted only a few times. CDR3 nucleotide sequence: TGTGCCAGCAGCGATGACAGTCTCTATAATTCACCCCTCCACTTT. Translating gives CASSDDSLYNSPLHF. The chain links TRBV5-6 to TRBJ1-6; tentatively, D is TRBD1 (5 bases). The V and J ends lost 4 bases and 3 bases respectively, with 11 bases between them. Per germline, CDR1 SGHDT and CDR2 YYEEEE. This CDR3 comprises 15 residues. Together with reference TRBV5-6 and TRBJ1-6, the CDR3 gives the full variable domain: DAGVTQSPTHLIKTRGQQVTLRCSPKSGHDTVSWYQQALGQGPQFIFQYYEEEERQRGNFPDRFSGHQFPNYSSELNVNALLLGDSALYLCASSDDSLYNSPLHFGNGTRLTVT.

This chain uses TRBV29-1 with TRBJ2-5; a weak D match, TRBD1 (5 bases). In germline, CDR1 is SQVTM, CDR2 ANQGSEA. This CDR3 has 12 amino acids. V lost 5 bases, J lost 2 bases, and 9 bases lay in between. In DNA, the CDR3 is TGCAGCGTTCTACAGGCTCAAGAGACCCAGTACTTC. This encodes CSVLQAQETQYF.

The chain's CDR3 is CASSKPRPCLGEQYF. The CDR3 DNA follows: TGTGCCAGCAGCAAACCCAGGCCGTGTCTGGGCGAGCAGTACTTC. V and J are TRBV21-1 and TRBJ2-4; TRBD1 reflects the table's D call only, with no check against the DNA. The end of the DNA fits TRBJ2-7 better, so the J call may be wrong. TRBV21-1 is assigned pseudogene status. CDR3 length: 15 amino acids.

The genes are TRBV20-1 and TRBJ2-4, with no clear D. The J call may be incorrect, as the DNA end agrees better with TRBJ2-7. In germline, CDR1 is DFQATT, CDR2 SNEGSKA (reference sequence). The CDR3 has 15 residues. CDR3 protein: CSARVSASLAYEQYF. CDR3 nucleotides: TGCAGTGCTAGAGTGTCGGCTTCTTTAGCCTACGAGCAGTACTTC.